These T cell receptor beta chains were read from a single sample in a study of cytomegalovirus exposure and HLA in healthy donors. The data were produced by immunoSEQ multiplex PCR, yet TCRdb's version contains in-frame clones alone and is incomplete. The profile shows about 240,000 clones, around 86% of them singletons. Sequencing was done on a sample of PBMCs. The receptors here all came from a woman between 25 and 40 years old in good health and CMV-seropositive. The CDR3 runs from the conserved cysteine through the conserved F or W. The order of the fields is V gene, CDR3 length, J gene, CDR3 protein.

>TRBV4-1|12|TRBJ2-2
CASSPYTGELFF
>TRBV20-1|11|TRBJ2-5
CSAPGGTTQYF
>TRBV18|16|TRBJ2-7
CASSLYPGQGDYEQYF
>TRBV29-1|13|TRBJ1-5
CSVIEDSNQPQHF
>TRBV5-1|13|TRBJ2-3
CASSPTGSGRAYF
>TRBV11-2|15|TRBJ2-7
CASSPLRDRTYEQYF
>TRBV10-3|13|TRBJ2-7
CAIRVDGDYEQYF
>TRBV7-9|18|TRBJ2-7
CASSSTGQVPPLAYEQYF
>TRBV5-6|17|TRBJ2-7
CASSLAGLAGDSYEQYF
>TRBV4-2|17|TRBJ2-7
CASSQATTMDSSYEQYF
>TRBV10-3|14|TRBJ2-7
CAIMGQGSSYEQYF
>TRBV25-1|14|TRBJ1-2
CASRRAGDSYGYTF
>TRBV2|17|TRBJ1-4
CASSEALPGMPNEKLFF
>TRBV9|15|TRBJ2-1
CASSSRLAGVNEQFF
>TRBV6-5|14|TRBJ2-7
CASSPTGVTYEQYF
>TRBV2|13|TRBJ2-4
CASVRGAKNIQYF
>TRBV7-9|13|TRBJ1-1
CASSLGQGTEAFF
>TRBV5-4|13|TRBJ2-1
CASSFGRDNEQFF
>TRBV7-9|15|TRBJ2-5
CASARPAGGALSQYF
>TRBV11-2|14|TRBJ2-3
CASSYWREADTQYF
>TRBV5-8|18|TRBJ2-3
CASSSWLGVTGSTDTQYF
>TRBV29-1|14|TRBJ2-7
CSVEFQRNSYEQYF
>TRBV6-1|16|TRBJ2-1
CASSEALGRRDSEQFF
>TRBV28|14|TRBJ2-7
CASSLDRGGYEQYF
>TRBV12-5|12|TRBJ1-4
CASGLPRAELFF
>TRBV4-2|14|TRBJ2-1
CASSQEDRYNEQFF
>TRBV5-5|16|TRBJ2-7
CASSLRLAGGAYEQYF
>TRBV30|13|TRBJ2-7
CAWSVIVEREQYF
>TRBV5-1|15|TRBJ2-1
CASSTLGQGGNEQFF
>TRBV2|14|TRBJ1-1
CASSLQGMNTEAFF
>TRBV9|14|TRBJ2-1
CASSPIANNNEQFF
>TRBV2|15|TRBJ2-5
CASSEISGKEETQYF
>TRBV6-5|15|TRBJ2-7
CASRSSAGVSYEQYF
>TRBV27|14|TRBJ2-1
CASSFPDSYNEQFF
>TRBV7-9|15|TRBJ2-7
CASSSYREISYEQYF